This TCR beta chain originates from a study of metastatic and nonmetastatic thyroid tumors. Overall study context: Both malignant and benign thyroid patients supplied peripheral blood and tumor or nodule tissue samples, across which the repertoires of these patients were then compared.

In the original processing: Across clinicopathological groups, CDR3 differences served as the basis for building a distant-metastasis classifier for papillary thyroid cancer. With MiXCR, TCRdb reprocessed the PCR reads. The V and J calls and clone size are TCRdb's, not the authors'. The sample consists of about 39,000 clones, approximately 20% of them appearing once. Study conclusions and caveats: Across blood and tumor, TCR beta diversity in malignant thyroid tumors was reportedly significantly higher than in benign nodules.

None of the patients had undergone any treatment ahead of thyroid surgery. This clone was recorded many times. Its target is unknown. The V gene's germline CDR1 is DFQATT and CDR2 SNEGSKA (reference sequence). V lost 0 bases, J lost 0 bases, and 9 bases lay in between. This CDR3 contains 15 residues. The sample taken for sequencing was blood. The chain is built from TRBV20-1 and TRBJ2-1; D possibly corresponds to TRBD2 (5 bases). The TCR sequence derives from a female donor with papillary thyroid cancer or a benign thyroid nodule (not recorded which). Some clones in this sample may be carry-over from other donors' samples. This CDR3 reads CSARDDYSSYNEQFF. For the CDR3, the DNA is TGCAGTGCTAGAGATGACTACAGCTCCTACAATGAGCAGTTCTTC.